This TCR beta chain derives from a study of memory CD4+ T cells and cytomegalovirus serostatus. Single viable CD3+CD4+CD8-CD45RO+ cells were sorted as the memory CD4+ T cells. Germline assignment: CDR1 GTSNPN and CDR2 SVGIG (reference sequence). This CDR3 is 15 amino acids long. The V end lost 2 bases, the J end lost 4 bases, and 17 bases lay between the germline ends. Profiled with immunoSEQ multiplex PCR; TCRdb holds only in-frame clones, not every one. Among tens of thousands of clones, under 80% were seen once, and the ten largest hold more than 0.5%. What was sequenced was memory CD4+ T cells from blood. The chain recombines TRBV30 with TRBJ1-2; D perhaps matches TRBD1 (6 bases). This receptor was taken from an adult in good health and CMV-seronegative. Some clones in this sample may be carry-over from other donors' samples. CDR3 in amino acids: CAWSTRGYRVYGYTF. The CDR3 DNA is TGTGCCTGGAGTACACGAGGCTACAGGGTCTATGGCTACACCTTC.